The next 8 T cell receptor beta chains were all read from a single sample in a study of blood T cell repertoires in COVID-19. Only in-frame clones appear in the TCRdb table, and some are missing; sequencing was by immunoSEQ multiplex PCR. The table shows roughly 90,000 clones, with more than 80% occurring only once. Sequenced input: peripheral blood. The receptor source for this set is a woman between 70 and 85 years old with acute or convalescent COVID-19.

This chain joins TRBV28 and TRBJ1-2, with no clear D. V lost 2 bases, J lost 5 bases, and 12 bases lay in between. Germline V gene data show CDR1 as MDHEN and CDR2 as SYDVKM. This CDR3 spans 14 amino acids. The CDR3 sequence is CASSLTAVQYGYTF. The CDR3 nucleotides are TGTGCCAGCAGTTTAACCGCGGTGCAATATGGCTACACCTTC.

This clone was seen ten or more times. The same CDR3 arises from other DNA sequences in this sample as well. The genes are TRBV14 and TRBJ2-2, with 10 bases matching TRBD1. The CDR3 is 15 residues long. Trimming cost V 4 bases and J 5 bases; bases outside gene matches: 4. Germline lookup yields CDR1 SGHDN and CDR2 FVKESK. CDR3 in amino acids: CASSPTGGATGELFF. CDR3 in DNA: TGTGCCAGCAGCCCGACAGGGGGCGCAACCGGGGAGCTGTTTTTT. Full variable domain (missing parts from reference TRBV14 and TRBJ2-2): EAGVTQFPSHSVIEKGQTVTLRCDPISGHDNLYWYRRVMGKEIKFLLHFVKESKQDESGMPNNRFLAERTGGTYSTLKVQPAELEDSGVYFCASSPTGGATGELFFGEGSRLTVL.

This clone was observed a few times. The chain employs TRBV5-4 and TRBJ2-1; 10 bases map to TRBD2. V lost 3 bases, J lost 7 bases, and 10 bases stayed unmatched. CDR1 and CDR2 from the germline V gene are SGHNT and YYREEE (reference sequence). The length of the CDR3 is 16 residues. Here the CDR3 DNA reads TGTGCCAGCAGCTGGTTAGGGCTAGCGGGAGTTAATGAGCAGTTCTTC. Encoded protein: CASSWLGLAGVNEQFF.

The chain joins TRBV10-1 to TRBJ2-2; perhaps TRBD1 as D (6 bases). The CDR3 runs to 16 residues. Trimming stripped 3 bases from V and 2 bases from J, with 13 bases between. Germline CDR1 reads WNHNN; CDR2 reads SYGVQD (reference sequence). CDR3 residues: CASSETRGTNTGELFF. In DNA, the CDR3 is TGCGCCAGCAGTGAAACCAGGGGCACCAACACCGGGGAGCTGTTTTTT.

The CDR3 sequence is CASSSDYNTDTQYF. The CDR3 nucleotides read TGTGCCAGCAGCTCCGACTATAACACAGATACGCAGTATTTT. This chain uses TRBV5-6 with TRBJ2-3, with D possibly matching TRBD2 (5 bases). V lost 3 bases to trimming and J lost 2 bases, with 10 bases between them. Germline V gives CDR1 SGHDT, CDR2 YYEEEE. The length of the CDR3 is 14 residues.

The V and J genes are TRBV6-4 and TRBJ2-2, with 11 bases identical to TRBD2. The CDR3 runs 14 residues. The ends lost 6 bases at V and 8 bases at J; junction bases unmatched: 5. Germline CDR1 MRHNA, CDR2 SNTAGT. As DNA, the CDR3 is TGTGCCAGCAGCGCGACTAGCGGGGTAGGGGAGCTGTTTTTT. Protein sequence: CASSATSGVGELFF.

The chain links TRBV28 to TRBJ2-3; 13 bases are a match to TRBD2. In germline, CDR1 is MDHEN, CDR2 SYDVKM. This CDR3 is built from 17 residues. Losses at the gene ends were 4 bases for V and 5 bases for J; bases not matched to a gene: 9. The CDR3 region is CASSSSGLAGMQDTQYF. In nucleotides, the CDR3 is TGTGCCAGCAGTTCCTCGGGACTAGCGGGGATGCAAGATACGCAGTATTTT.

This chain connects TRBV3-1 (or the pseudogene TRBV3-2) to TRBJ2-7; 9 nucleotides line up with TRBD2. The trim removed 5 bases at V and 4 bases at J, leaving 6 bases unmatched. The CDR3 runs 14 residues. Looked up from germline, CDR1 is LGHDT and CDR2 is YNNKEL (reference sequence). The CDR3 bases are TGTGCCAGCAGCTTGAGCGGGAGGCGGTACGAGCAGTACTTC. Protein: CASSLSGRRYEQYF.